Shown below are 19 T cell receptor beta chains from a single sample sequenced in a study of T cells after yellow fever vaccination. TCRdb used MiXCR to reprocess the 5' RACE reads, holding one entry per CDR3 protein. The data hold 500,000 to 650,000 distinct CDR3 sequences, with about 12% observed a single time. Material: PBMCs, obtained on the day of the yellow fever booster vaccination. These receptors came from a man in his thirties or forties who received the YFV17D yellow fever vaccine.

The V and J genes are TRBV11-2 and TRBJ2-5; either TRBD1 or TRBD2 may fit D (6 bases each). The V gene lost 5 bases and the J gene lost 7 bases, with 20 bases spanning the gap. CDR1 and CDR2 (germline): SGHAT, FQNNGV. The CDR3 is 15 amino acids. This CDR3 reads CASSPGREKGGTQYF. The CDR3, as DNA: TGTGCCAGCAGCCCCGGACGAGAGAAGGGGGGGACCCAGTACTTC.

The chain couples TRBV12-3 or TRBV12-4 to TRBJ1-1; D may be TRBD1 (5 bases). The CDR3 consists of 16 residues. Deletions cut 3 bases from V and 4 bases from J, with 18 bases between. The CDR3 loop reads CASSLEWTRVPTEAFF. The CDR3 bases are TGTGCCAGCAGTTTGGAGTGGACACGGGTTCCCACTGAAGCTTTCTTT.

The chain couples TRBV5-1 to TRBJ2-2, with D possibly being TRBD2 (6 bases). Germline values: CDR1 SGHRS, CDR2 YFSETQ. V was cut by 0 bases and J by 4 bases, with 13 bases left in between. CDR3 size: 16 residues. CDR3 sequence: CASSLVGSGLTGELFF. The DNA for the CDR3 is TGCGCCAGCAGCTTGGTCGGTAGCGGACTCACCGGGGAGCTGTTTTTT.

CDR3 amino acids: CASSAFGANVLTF. CDR3 nucleotides: TGTGCCAGCAGCGCGTTTGGGGCCAACGTCCTGACTTTC. V and J are TRBV6-1 and TRBJ2-6; D is unclear. The V end lost 6 bases, the J end lost 3 bases, and 6 bases lay between the germline ends. Germline CDR1 reads MNHNS; CDR2 reads SASEGT. The CDR3 contains 13 residues.

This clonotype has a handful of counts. The DNA for the CDR3 is TGTGCCAGCAGCTTAGAGGTGTCTGGGAAGACCCAGTACTTC. It encodes CASSLEVSGKTQYF. V and J are TRBV11-2 and TRBJ2-5, with D hard to call. This CDR3 is 14 amino acids long. The germline V gene has CDR1 SGHAT and CDR2 FQNNGV. V lost 0 bases and J 6 bases, leaving 11 bases between the germline ends. The full variable domain, completed using reference TRBV11-2 and TRBJ2-5, is EAGVAQSPRYKIIEKRQSVAFWCNPISGHATLYWYQQILGQGPKLLIQFQNNGVVDDSQLPKDRFSAERLKGVDSTLKIQPAKLEDSAVYLCASSLEVSGKTQYFGPGTRLLVL.

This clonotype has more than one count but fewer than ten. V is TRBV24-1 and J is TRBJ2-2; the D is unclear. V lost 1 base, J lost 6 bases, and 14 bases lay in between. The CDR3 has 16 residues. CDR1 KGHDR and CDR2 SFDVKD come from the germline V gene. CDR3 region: CATSDLFWPSAGELFF. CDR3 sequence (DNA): TGTGCCACCAGTGATTTATTTTGGCCGAGCGCCGGGGAGCTGTTTTTT.

The CDR3 reads CSVQRGTPYEQYF. CDR3 in DNA: TGCAGCGTTCAAAGGGGAACGCCCTACGAGCAGTACTTC. The rearrangement joins TRBV29-1 to TRBJ2-7; TRBD1 is a possible D gene (5 bases). Germline V gives CDR1 SQVTM, CDR2 ANQGSEA. The CDR3 has 13 residues. V was cut by 5 bases and J by 2 bases, with 13 bases left in between.

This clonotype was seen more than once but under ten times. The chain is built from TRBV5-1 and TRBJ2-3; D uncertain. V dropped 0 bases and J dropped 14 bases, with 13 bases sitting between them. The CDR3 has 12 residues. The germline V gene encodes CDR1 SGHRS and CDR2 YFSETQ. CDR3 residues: CASSLDGLLGYF. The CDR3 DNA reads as TGCGCCAGCAGCTTGGACGGGTTACTCGGGTATTTT.

The CDR3, as DNA: TGTGCCAGCAGACTAGCGATGAGCACAGATACGCAGTATTTT. The encoded protein is CASRLAMSTDTQYF. The J gene is TRBJ2-3, the V gene TRBV12-3 or TRBV12-4; TRBD2 agrees at 7 bases. Trimming cost V 6 bases and J 0 bases; bases outside gene matches: 3. The CDR3 consists of 14 residues.

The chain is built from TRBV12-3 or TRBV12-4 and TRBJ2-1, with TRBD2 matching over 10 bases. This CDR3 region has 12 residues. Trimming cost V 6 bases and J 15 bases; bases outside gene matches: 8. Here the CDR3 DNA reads TGTGCCAGCAGGGGTAGCGGGAGGACCCGGTTCTTC. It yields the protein CASRGSGRTRFF.

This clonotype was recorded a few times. In nucleotides, the CDR3 is TGTGCCAGCAGCTCCATTAACCTTCTCCTGGTGTACTTC. Translated: CASSSINLLLVYF. J is TRBJ2-7 and V is TRBV7-9; D is unclear. This CDR3 has 13 residues. The germline V gene encodes CDR1 SEHNR and CDR2 FQNEAQ (reference sequence). V was shortened by 4 bases and J by 12 bases, with 19 bases between the two germline ends.

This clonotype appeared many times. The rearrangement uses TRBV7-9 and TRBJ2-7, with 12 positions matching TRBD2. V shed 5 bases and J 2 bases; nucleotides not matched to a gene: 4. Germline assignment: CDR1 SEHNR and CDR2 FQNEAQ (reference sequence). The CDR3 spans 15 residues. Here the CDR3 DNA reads TGTGCCAGCAGCCCATCTAGCGGGAGGGCCTACGAGCAGTACTTC. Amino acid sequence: CASSPSSGRAYEQYF.

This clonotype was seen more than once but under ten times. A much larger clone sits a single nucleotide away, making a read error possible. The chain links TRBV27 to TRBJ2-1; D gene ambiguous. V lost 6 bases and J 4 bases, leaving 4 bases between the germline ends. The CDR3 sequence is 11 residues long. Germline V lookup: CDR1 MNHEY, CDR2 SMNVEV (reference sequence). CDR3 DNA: TGTGCCAGCAGGGTTTACAATGAGCAGTTCTTC. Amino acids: CASRVYNEQFF.

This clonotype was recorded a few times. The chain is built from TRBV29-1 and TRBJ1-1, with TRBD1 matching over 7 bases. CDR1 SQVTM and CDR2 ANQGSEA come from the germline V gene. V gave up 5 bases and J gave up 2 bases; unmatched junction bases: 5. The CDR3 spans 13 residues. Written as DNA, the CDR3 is TGCAGCGTTTACGGACAGGTCAACACTGAAGCTTTCTTT. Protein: CSVYGQVNTEAFF.

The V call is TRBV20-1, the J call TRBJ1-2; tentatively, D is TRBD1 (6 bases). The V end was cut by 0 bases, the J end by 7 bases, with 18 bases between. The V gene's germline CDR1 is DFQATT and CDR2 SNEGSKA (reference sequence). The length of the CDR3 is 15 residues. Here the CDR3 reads CSARDQLTGRGGYTF. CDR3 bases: TGCAGTGCTAGAGATCAATTAACAGGGAGGGGTGGCTACACCTTC.

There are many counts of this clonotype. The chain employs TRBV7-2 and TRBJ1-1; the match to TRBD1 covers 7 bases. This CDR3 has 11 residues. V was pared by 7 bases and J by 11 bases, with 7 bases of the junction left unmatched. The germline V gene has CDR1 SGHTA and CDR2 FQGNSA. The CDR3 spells CASTQTGEAFF. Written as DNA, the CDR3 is TGTGCCAGCACCCAAACAGGGGAGGCTTTCTTT.

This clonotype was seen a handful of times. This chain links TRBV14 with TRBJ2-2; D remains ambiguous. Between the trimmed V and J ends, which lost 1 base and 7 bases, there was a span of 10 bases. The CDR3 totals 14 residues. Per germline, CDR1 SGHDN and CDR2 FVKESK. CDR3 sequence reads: CASSQVLINGELFF. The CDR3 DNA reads TGTGCCAGCAGCCAAGTCTTGATAAACGGGGAGCTGTTTTTT. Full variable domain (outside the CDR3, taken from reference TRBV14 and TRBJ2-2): EAGVTQFPSHSVIEKGQTVTLRCDPISGHDNLYWYRRVMGKEIKFLLHFVKESKQDESGMPNNRFLAERTGGTYSTLKVQPAELEDSGVYFCASSQVLINGELFFGEGSRLTVL.

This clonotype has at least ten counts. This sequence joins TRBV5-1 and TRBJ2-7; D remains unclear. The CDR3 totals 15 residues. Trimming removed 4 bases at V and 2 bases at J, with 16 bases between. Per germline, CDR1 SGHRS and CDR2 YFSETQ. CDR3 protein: CASSPIRSVAYEQYF. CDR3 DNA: TGCGCCAGCAGCCCGATCAGGTCGGTCGCCTACGAGCAGTACTTC.

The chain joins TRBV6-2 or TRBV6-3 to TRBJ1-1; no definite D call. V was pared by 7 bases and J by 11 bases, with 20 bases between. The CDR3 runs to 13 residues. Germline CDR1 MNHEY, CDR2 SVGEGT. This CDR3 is CASILNRETGAFF. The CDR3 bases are TGTGCCAGCATTCTAAACCGGGAAACCGGGGCTTTCTTT.